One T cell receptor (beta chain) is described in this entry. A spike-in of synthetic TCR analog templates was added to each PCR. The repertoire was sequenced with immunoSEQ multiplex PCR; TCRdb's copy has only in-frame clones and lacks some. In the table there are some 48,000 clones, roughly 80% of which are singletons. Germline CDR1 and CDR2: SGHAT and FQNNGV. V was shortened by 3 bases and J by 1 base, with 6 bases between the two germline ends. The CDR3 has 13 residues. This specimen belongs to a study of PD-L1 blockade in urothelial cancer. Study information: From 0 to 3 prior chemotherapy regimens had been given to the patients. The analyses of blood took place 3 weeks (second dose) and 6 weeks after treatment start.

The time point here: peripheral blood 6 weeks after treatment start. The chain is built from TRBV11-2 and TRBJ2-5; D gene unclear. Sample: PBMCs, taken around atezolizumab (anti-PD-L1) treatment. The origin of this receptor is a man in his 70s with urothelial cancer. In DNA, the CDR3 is TGTGCCAGCAGCTTTGTAGCCCAAGAGACCCAGTACTTC. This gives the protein CASSFVAQETQYF.